Reported below is one T cell receptor (beta chain). What it binds is not known. The entry originates in a study of T cell responses to AZD1222 COVID-19 vaccine. Overall study results and limits: Seropositive at baseline were only a handful of AZD1222 recipients.

Profiling relied on immunoSEQ multiplex PCR, and the TCRdb table lists in-frame clones only, not all of them. The table records some 130,000 clones, roughly 90% of them present only once. The length of the CDR3 is 11 residues. The germline V gene encodes CDR1 SGHKS and CDR2 YYEKEE (reference sequence). The V end was cut by 3 bases, the J end by 7 bases, with 5 bases between. J is TRBJ2-1 and V is TRBV5-5; D is unresolved. This clonotype originated in an adult in good health. The sample here was peripheral blood, taken on day 0 of AZD1222 vaccination. DNA for the CDR3: TGTGCCAGCAGCTGGGTGAATGAGCAGTTCTTC. This translates into CASSWVNEQFF.